A selection of T cell receptor beta chains follows, all from one sample in a study of chemoradiotherapy in HPV16-positive cancers. The repertoire was sequenced with immunoSEQ multiplex PCR; TCRdb's copy has only in-frame clones and lacks some. Here the sample spans tens of thousands of clones, 70% to 90% being singletons. Sequences were derived from blood, sampled from a patient who underwent chemoradiotherapy. These TCRs come from a human donor with HPV-associated anogenital cancer. Both conserved end residues are part of each CDR3. The D gene is left open where the match is weak. Rows may omit the clone size; those that give it use once, few, many or a size class.

TRBV7-6	NA	TRBJ1-4	TRBD1	TGTGCCAGCAGCTTAGGGACAGGGGGGGGTAATGAAAAACTGTTTTTT	CASSLGTGGGNEKLFF
TRBV27	NA	TRBJ2-7	TRBD1	TGTGCCAGCAGTTTATCCCTCGGGACAGTGACCTACGAGCAGTACTTC	CASSLSLGTVTYEQYF
TRBV4-1	NA	TRBJ2-6	NA	TGCGCCAGCAGCCAGGAATCCGGCGGTTCTGGGGCCAACGTCCTGACTTTC	CASSQESGGSGANVLTF
TRBV5-6	NA	TRBJ2-7	TRBD1	TGTGCCAGCAGCCGCCGGGACAGGGGCCCCGAGCAGTACTTC	CASSRRDRGPEQYF
TRBV6-1	NA	TRBJ1-6	TRBD1	TGTGCCAGCAGTGTCAGGGGAAGGACAGGCTATAATTCACCCCTCCACTTT	CASSVRGRTGYNSPLHF
TRBV19	NA	TRBJ2-3	NA	TGTGCCAGTACCTTAACTAGGAGGCGGGCAGATACGCAGTATTTT	CASTLTRRRADTQYF
TRBV11-3	NA	TRBJ2-5	NA	TGTGCCAGCAGCCAACGGACTGTCTTGGAGACCCAGTACTTC	CASSQRTVLETQYF
TRBV7-9	once	TRBJ2-7	TRBD2	TGTGCCAGCAGCCATGGGACTAGCGGGAGAAACTACGAGCAGTACTTC	CASSHGTSGRNYEQYF
TRBV19	NA	TRBJ1-6	NA	TGTGCCAGTAGTATAAGGAGGGTAGATTCACCCCTCCACTTT	CASSIRRVDSPLHF
TRBV6-1	NA	TRBJ2-5	TRBD1	TGTGCCAGCACACCAGGGGGCTGGGAGACCCAGTACTTC	CASTPGGWETQYF
TRBV7-8	NA	TRBJ1-4	NA	TGTGCCAGCAGCTACTACAGCGCGGGTGAAGAAAAACTGTTTTTT	CASSYYSAGEEKLFF
TRBV29-1	NA	TRBJ2-6	NA	TGCAGCGCCCTGGGGCCTGGGGCCAACGTCCTGACTTTC	CSALGPGANVLTF
TRBV7-9	NA	TRBJ2-4	TRBD1	TGTGCCAGCAGCTTGTTGGGACAGGGGGCCAAAAACATTCAGTACTTC	CASSLLGQGAKNIQYF
TRBV7-9	NA	TRBJ2-5	TRBD1	TGTGCCAGCAGCGGGGGGACAGGGGCTGAGCAAGAGACCCAGTACTTC	CASSGGTGAEQETQYF
TRBV5-4	NA	TRBJ2-5	TRBD2	TGTGCCAGCAGCTTGCCGGGTCTAGCGGGCACACAGACCCAGTACTTC	CASSLPGLAGTQTQYF
TRBV2	NA	TRBJ1-6	TRBD1	TGTGCCAGCCAACCAACCGGCAGGGGGGGTCCACCCCTCCACTTT	CASQPTGRGGPPLHF
TRBV18	NA	TRBJ1-2	NA	TGTGCCAGCTCACCGGAACGGGGAGATGGGGGCTACACCTTC	CASSPERGDGGYTF
TRBV11-2	NA	TRBJ1-3	NA	TGTGCCAGCAGCAAGGCTCTCTCTGGAAACACCATATATTTT	CASSKALSGNTIYF
TRBV6-5	NA	TRBJ1-1	NA	TGTGCCAGCAGCCCCGACAGGCGAAAGAACACTGAAGCTTTCTTT	CASSPDRRKNTEAFF
TRBV11-2	NA	TRBJ2-1	NA	TGTGCCAGCAGCTTATCCCTCGAGGGAGGGGGATACAATGAGCAGTTCTTC	CASSLSLEGGGYNEQFF
TRBV7-9	NA	TRBJ2-3	NA	TGTGCCAGCAGCCTCCTGGGGACCCAAACAGATACGCAGTATTTT	CASSLLGTQTDTQYF
TRBV7-2	NA	TRBJ2-5	TRBD1	TGTGCCAGCAGCTATCCCGGACGACAGGGGAGGGAGACCCAGTACTTC	CASSYPGRQGRETQYF
TRBV7-3	NA	TRBJ2-1	NA	TGTGCCAGCAGCTTAACTTACGGCAATGAGCAGTTCTTC	CASSLTYGNEQFF
TRBV7-8	NA	TRBJ2-1	NA	TGTGCCAGCAGCTTAATTGGCTCTAGCTCCTACAATGAGCAGTTCTTC	CASSLIGSSSYNEQFF
TRBV9	NA	TRBJ2-1	NA	TGTGCCAGCAGCGTAGATGGAAGCGGACCCTACAATGAGCAGTTCTTC	CASSVDGSGPYNEQFF
TRBV6-6	NA	TRBJ2-1	TRBD2	TGTGCCAGCAGGATTAGCGGGAATTCCTACAATGAGCAGTTCTTC	CASRISGNSYNEQFF
TRBV4-1	NA	TRBJ2-1	NA	TGCGCCAGCAGCCAAGAGTTCTGGGGTGGTTTCAATGAGCAGTTCTTC	CASSQEFWGGFNEQFF
TRBV10-3	NA	TRBJ2-6	NA	TGTGCCATCACTGGGACCGGTCGCGGGGCCAACGTCCTGACTTTC	CAITGTGRGANVLTF
TRBV4-3	NA	TRBJ2-1	TRBD2	TGCGCCAGCAGCCAAGCCCCTTACGGGGGGGATGAGCAGTTCTTC	CASSQAPYGGDEQFF
TRBV12-5	NA	TRBJ1-2	TRBD1	TGTGCTAGTGGTATCCAGGGGGTCGGTGGCTACACCTTC	CASGIQGVGGYTF
TRBV7-2	NA	TRBJ2-7	NA	TGTGCCAGCAGACCAGGCTATAACTCCTACGAGCAGTACTTC	CASRPGYNSYEQYF
TRBV6-5	NA	TRBJ1-4	NA	TGTGCCAGTAAAAGACCCGCAACTAATGAAAAACTGTTTTTT	CASKRPATNEKLFF
TRBV18	NA	TRBJ1-3	TRBD1	TGTGCCAGCTCACCGCGGACAGGGAGGATTTTAAACACCATATATTTT	CASSPRTGRILNTIYF
TRBV5-1	NA	TRBJ1-3	NA	TGCGCCAGCAGCTTGGCCGCAGACTCTGGAAACACCATATATTTT	CASSLAADSGNTIYF
TRBV6-5	NA	TRBJ2-1	NA	TGTGCCAGCTCCCCCCGCAACAATGAGCAGTTCTTC	CASSPRNNEQFF
TRBV2	few	TRBJ1-2	NA	TGTGCCAGCAGCCTACAGGGTAATAACTATGGCTACACCTTC	CASSLQGNNYGYTF
TRBV19	NA	TRBJ2-5	NA	TGTGCCAGTAGGACAGGTAACCAAGAGACCCAGTACTTC	CASRTGNQETQYF
TRBV6-1	NA	TRBJ1-5	TRBD1	TGTGCCAGCAGCGGAATAGGACAGGGGGAGCAGCCCCAGCATTTT	CASSGIGQGEQPQHF
TRBV19	NA	TRBJ2-7	TRBD2	TGTGCCAGTAGTCCCGGGACTAGCGGGGTCTCCTACGAGCAGTACTTC	CASSPGTSGVSYEQYF
TRBV5-1	NA	TRBJ1-1	NA	TGCGCCAGCAGCTTGGGCTGGACTGAAGCTTTCTTT	CASSLGWTEAFF
TRBV7-2	NA	TRBJ2-4	NA	TGTGCCAGCAGCTTAGCGGGAGCCAAAAACATTCAGTACTTC	CASSLAGAKNIQYF
TRBV5-1	NA	TRBJ2-2	NA	TGCGCCACCACAAGGGGCACGGCGAACACCGGGGAGCTGTTTTTT	CATTRGTANTGELFF
TRBV27	once	TRBJ1-1	TRBD1	TGTGCCAGCAGTCCACAGGGGGCCCCGTCTAGGACTGAAGCTTTCTTT	CASSPQGAPSRTEAFF
TRBV2	NA	TRBJ1-2	NA	TGTGCCAGCAGTGAAGTTTTACAGGGCGGTGGCTACACCTTC	CASSEVLQGGGYTF
TRBV5-4	NA	TRBJ1-1	NA	TGTGCCAGCAGCTTACAGGGAAACACTGAAGCTTTCTTT	CASSLQGNTEAFF
TRBV9	NA	TRBJ1-1	NA	TGTGCCAGCACCGGAAGTATGAACACTGAAGCTTTCTTT	CASTGSMNTEAFF
TRBV27	NA	TRBJ1-1	NA	TGTGCCAGCAGTCCGGGACGGGAAAACACTGAAGCTTTCTTT	CASSPGRENTEAFF
TRBV4-1	NA	TRBJ2-5	NA	TGCGCCAGCAGCCAAGAAGGGCAGTTACAAGAGACCCAGTACTTC	CASSQEGQLQETQYF
TRBV15	NA	TRBJ1-1	TRBD1	TGTGCCACCAGCATAGGGGGCCCGGGTACTGAAGCTTTCTTT	CATSIGGPGTEAFF
TRBV18	NA	TRBJ2-7	NA	TGTGCCAGCTCACGGGATAGGGGCAACTACGAGCAGTACTTC	CASSRDRGNYEQYF
TRBV19	few	TRBJ1-5	NA	TGTGCCAGTAGTATATTGGCAGATAGCAATCAGCCCCAGCATTTT	CASSILADSNQPQHF
TRBV5-4	NA	TRBJ1-1	NA	TGTGCCAGCAGCTTGGCCCCGAACACTGAAGCTTTCTTT	CASSLAPNTEAFF
TRBV11-2	once	TRBJ1-3	NA	TGTGCCAGCAGTAGTGGCAGAGAGGGGACCATATATTTT	CASSSGREGTIYF
TRBV6-4	NA	TRBJ1-2	NA	TGTGCCAGCAGCGCGGGACCGGGAAACTATGGCTACACCTTC	CASSAGPGNYGYTF
TRBV29-1	NA	TRBJ2-7	NA	TGCAGCGTCCCCGGGACGTCCCTCTACGAGCAGTACTTC	CSVPGTSLYEQYF
TRBV2	NA	TRBJ2-7	NA	TGTGCCAGCAGGTTAACAGGGAATCAATACGAGCAGTACTTC	CASRLTGNQYEQYF
TRBV30	NA	TRBJ2-7	NA	TGTGCCTGGAGTAAGCGCCTAGGGTCCTACGAGCAGTACTTC	CAWSKRLGSYEQYF